Shown below are 5 T cell receptor beta chains from a single sample sequenced in a study of Graves' ophthalmopathy and Graves' hyperthyroidism. RNA transcripts were the template, and TCR beta CDR3 regions were amplified from them. The workflow started with a first-round RT-PCR run with HTBI primers and then moved on to a second-round multiplex PCR. TCRdb passed the multiplex PCR reads through MiXCR, listing each CDR3 protein once. The table records about 210,000 distinct CDR3 sequences, roughly 29% of them present only once. Sample: peripheral blood. These receptors were taken from a man aged 50 to 59 with Graves' ophthalmopathy.

The chain recombines TRBV6-2 or TRBV6-3 with TRBJ2-5, with D uncertain. The DNA end lines up better with TRBJ2-7; the J call may be wrong. The CDR3 consists of 15 residues. Looked up from germline, CDR1 is MNHEY and CDR2 is SVGEGT. In DNA, the CDR3 is TGTGCCAGCAGTTACTCGATAGTTGCGACCTACGAGCAGTACTTC. It translates to CASSYSIVATYEQYF.

This clonotype has ten or more counts. J is TRBJ2-2 and V is TRBV6-1; the match to TRBD2 covers 7 bases. The CDR3 length is 15 residues. Germline assignment: CDR1 MNHNS and CDR2 SASEGT. Trimming took 4 bases from V and 6 from J; bases not matched to a gene: 8. CDR3 region: CASSAGRVTAGELFF. The CDR3, as DNA: TGTGCCAGCAGTGCTGGGAGGGTGACGGCCGGGGAGCTGTTTTTT.

In its sample, this clonotype was seen many times. CDR3 amino acids: CASSLRTGMNTEAFF. The CDR3 nucleotides read TGTGCCAGCAGCTTAAGGACGGGAATGAACACTGAAGCTTTCTTT. The chain uses TRBV11-2 and TRBJ1-1; D ambiguous. The germline CDR1 and CDR2 sequences are SGHAT and FQNNGV. Deletions cut 2 bases from V and 0 bases from J, with 10 bases between. This CDR3 is built from 15 residues.

This clonotype appeared many times. The genes are TRBV6-1 and TRBJ2-2, with 9 bases aligning to TRBD1. The CDR3 has 16 amino acids. After removal of 6 bases from V and 7 bases from J, the junction contained 12 bases not matched to a gene. CDR1 is MNHNS, CDR2 SASEGT, per germline. In DNA form, the CDR3 reads TGTGCCAGCAGCGGCAACAGGGGGCCAGGGAGCGGGGAGCTGTTTTTT. As protein: CASSGNRGPGSGELFF.

This clonotype was seen ten or more times. This chain links TRBV15 with TRBJ1-2; TRBD1 might be the D (6 bases). The CDR3 length is 14 residues. V lost 5 bases and J lost 2, with 12 bases in between. CDR1 and CDR2 (germline): LNHNV, YYDKDF (reference sequence). The CDR3, as DNA: TGTGCCACCAGCCGGAATAGGGGGAACTATGGCTACACCTTC. It encodes CATSRNRGNYGYTF. The whole variable domain, remainder taken from reference TRBV15 and TRBJ1-2, is DAMVIQNPRYQVTQFGKPVTLSCSQTLNHNVMYWYQQKSSQAPKLLFHYYDKDFNNEADTPDNFQSRRPNTSFCFLDIRSPGLGDTAMYLCATSRNRGNYGYTFGSGTRLTVV.